This TCR beta chain was identified during a study of identifying expanded T cells in peripheral blood. Findings and caveats of the study: About 1.2 clones differed between technical replicates, versus 16.4 and 19 over time. Across healthy donors, higher total template counts meant significantly greater roughly two-week count variance.

CDR1 and CDR2 (germline): ENHRY, SYGVKD. This CDR3 spans 14 amino acids. V lost 3 bases and J lost 9, with 12 bases in between. Data came from immunoSEQ multiplex PCR; TCRdb stores just in-frame clones and leaves some out. This table holds tens of thousands of clones, roughly 88% found once. Remarks on this clone: Its antigen remains unidentified.

This receptor was obtained from a person aged 18-69 years in good health. The chain joins TRBV10-3 to TRBJ1-6; D unresolved. The sequencing sample was made of blood. The CDR3 nucleotides read TGTGCCATCAGTGAAGGGTTTGGGATTTCACCCCTCCACTTT. It translates to CAISEGFGISPLHF.